Listed below are T cell receptor beta chains from one sample, sequenced in a study of OX40 agonist ivuxolimab in advanced cancers. Measured with immunoSEQ multiplex PCR; TCRdb has only the in-frame clones, and not every one. In the table there are tens of thousands of clones, 84% of which are singletons. The sample here was CD4+ or CD8+ T cells sorted from blood, taken in a trial of the OX40 agonist ivuxolimab. The receptors here all came from an adult with an advanced solid tumor such as melanoma, head and neck, liver or kidney cancer. Each CDR3 is given with its conserved first and last residue. Fields, in order: V gene, D gene, clone size, J gene, CDR3 DNA, CDR3 protein. D genes are given only for firm matches. Expanded clones get a size class; other rows say once, few or many, or leave the size out.

TRBV27	-	-	TRBJ2-7	TGTGCCAGCAGTTTAATTTCCCCGGGAGAGCAGTACTTC	CASSLISPGEQYF
TRBV9	-	-	TRBJ2-1	TGTGCCAGCAGCGTAGCTTCGGGAGCCTCCTACAATGAGCAGTTCTTC	CASSVASGASYNEQFF
TRBV27	-	-	TRBJ1-2	TGTGCCAGCAGCAAGCTTAACGAGATCGGGGTAGTCTATGGCTACACCTTC	CASSKLNEIGVVYGYTF
TRBV19	-	-	TRBJ2-1	TGTGCCAGTAGTAACAGGGTGGGGAGCTCCTACAATGAGCAGTTCTTC	CASSNRVGSSYNEQFF
TRBV27	-	few	TRBJ1-5	TGTGCCAGCAGTACACGACCGCGAGATCAGCCCCAGCATTTT	CASSTRPRDQPQHF
TRBV5-1	TRBD1	-	TRBJ2-1	TGCGCCAGCAGTTTCCTGGACAGGGACCTCAATGAGCAGTTCTTC	CASSFLDRDLNEQFF
TRBV28	-	-	TRBJ1-4	TGTGCCAGCAGATCCGGCGGGGGGGGCGGTGAAAAACTGTTTTTT	CASRSGGGGGEKLFF
TRBV27	TRBD1	-	TRBJ2-7	TGTGCCAGCAGTTACGCGACAGGGCGTGAGCAGTACTTC	CASSYATGREQYF
TRBV6-5	-	-	TRBJ2-7	TGTGCCAGCAGTTCGGACAGACCGGCCTACGAGCAGTACTTC	CASSSDRPAYEQYF
TRBV2	-	-	TRBJ1-2	TGTGCCAGCAGTGAATTTTTGTCAGGGACTGGCTACACCTTC	CASSEFLSGTGYTF
TRBV11-3	-	once	TRBJ2-7	TGTGCCAGCAGCGCCCGCTCCTACGAGCAGTACTTC	CASSARSYEQYF
TRBV7-2	TRBD2	-	TRBJ2-7	TGTGCCAGCAGCTACCGAGGATCTACTAGCGGAAGCTCCTACGAGCAGTACTTC	CASSYRGSTSGSSYEQYF
TRBV2	TRBD2	-	TRBJ2-1	TGTGCCAGCAGTGAGTGGCCCGCGGGAGGGCCTGGTGAGCAGTTCTTC	CASSEWPAGGPGEQFF
TRBV5-1	-	-	TRBJ2-7	TGCGCCAGCAGCAACCCGGGACAAGCCTACGAGCAGTACTTC	CASSNPGQAYEQYF
TRBV11-3	TRBD1	-	TRBJ2-2	TGTGCCAGCAGCTTAGGTTCTGGACAGGGTCCTACCGGGGAGCTGTTTTTT	CASSLGSGQGPTGELFF
TRBV4-3	TRBD1	-	TRBJ2-3	TGCGCCAGCAGCCGCGGACAGGGCACAGATACGCAGTATTTT	CASSRGQGTDTQYF
TRBV19	-	-	TRBJ2-3	TGTGCCAGTACCGAAGGAAGGGGAGCAGATACGCAGTATTTT	CASTEGRGADTQYF
TRBV27	-	once	TRBJ2-5	TGTGCCAGCAGTGTCTCTACCCGGGCTTGGGAGACCCAGTACTTC	CASSVSTRAWETQYF
TRBV7-2	-	-	TRBJ2-4	TGTGCCAGCAGCCGATCTGGAGGGCCTGGGGAAAACATTCAGTACTTC	CASSRSGGPGENIQYF
TRBV11-2	-	-	TRBJ2-2	TGTGCCAGCAGTCCCTGGACAAGCGCGAACACCGGGGAGCTGTTTTTT	CASSPWTSANTGELFF
TRBV7-2	-	-	TRBJ2-3	TGTGCCAGCAGCGTCGCCGATACGCAGTATTTT	CASSVADTQYF
TRBV5-6	TRBD2	-	TRBJ2-1	TGTGCCAGCAGCTTGTTGGTTAGCCGCCGCGGGGGTGGAGAGCAGTTCTTC	CASSLLVSRRGGGEQFF
TRBV19	TRBD2	few	TRBJ2-2	TGTGCCAGTGTTAGCGACCGGCGGGGGGCGCCCCGTAGCACCGGGGAGCTGTTTTTT	CASVSDRRGAPRSTGELFF
TRBV7-2	-	-	TRBJ2-5	TGTGCCAGCAGCTTAGGGGGGGGCAAAGAGACCCAGTACTTC	CASSLGGGKETQYF
TRBV7-6	-	once	TRBJ2-7	TGTGCCAGCAGCTTATCCCCAGGGGATTACGAGCAGTACTTC	CASSLSPGDYEQYF
TRBV19	TRBD1	-	TRBJ1-5	TGTGCCAGTAGTATCCCGGGTCAGGGGGCCCGTCAGCCCCAGCATTTT	CASSIPGQGARQPQHF
TRBV7-9	-	-	TRBJ2-7	TGTGCCAGCAGCTTGGCGCTAGTATACGAGCAGTACTTC	CASSLALVYEQYF
TRBV15	-	medium-sized	TRBJ1-2	TGTGCCACCAGCAGAGATGGGCTCCACGCCGACTTC	CATSRDGLHADF